This T cell receptor beta chain stems from a study of blood T cell repertoires in COVID-19. CDR3 length: 13 amino acids. V lost 6 bases, J lost 5 bases, and 5 bases stayed unmatched. Germline V CDR1 and CDR2: KGHSH, LQKENI. Using immunoSEQ multiplex PCR, the repertoire was profiled, and TCRdb retains in-frame clones only, with some absent. Of 30,000 to 45,000 clones in the sample, roughly nine tenths were seen once. The TCR was taken from a man between 65 and 79 years old with acute or convalescent COVID-19. J is TRBJ1-2 and V is TRBV18, with 8 bases identical to TRBD1. The sequenced sample consisted of peripheral blood. CDR3 residues: CASSQGAQYGYTF. Here the CDR3 DNA reads TGTGCCAGCTCTCAGGGGGCACAATATGGCTACACCTTC. Complete variable domain (other parts from reference TRBV18 and TRBJ1-2): NAGVMQNPRHLVRRRGQEARLRCSPMKGHSHVYWYRQLPEEGLKFMVYLQKENIIDESGMPKERFSAEFPKEGPSILRIQQVVRGDSAAYFCASSQGAQYGYTFGSGTRLTVV.